The sequence of this T cell receptor beta chain was determined in a study of CD8+ T cells in alopecia areata. Study-wide findings and caveats: Sequences from scalp samples also cover resident alphabeta T cells of normal skin.

As to this clone: Antigen: not known.

cDNA prepared by RNA extraction and subsequent reverse transcription served as the template for sequencing. Clones were sequenced by immunoSEQ multiplex PCR, and TCRdb holds only the in-frame ones, with some missing. The table records about 180,000 clones, roughly 66% of them present only once. The TCR was taken from a human donor with alopecia areata. Material: CD8+ T cells sorted from blood, obtained at week 0.

For the CDR3, the DNA is TGCGCCAGCAGCCAAGATATCGGGGACCCTGAAGCTTTCTTT. Protein product: CASSQDIGDPEAFF. The chain combines TRBV4-1 with TRBJ1-1; D perhaps matches TRBD1 (5 bases). Germline lookup yields CDR1 MGHRA and CDR2 YSYEKL. Deletions cut 0 bases from V and 6 bases from J, with 11 bases between. This CDR3 spans 14 amino acids.